The sequence of this T cell receptor beta chain was determined in a study of T cell responses to AZD1222 COVID-19 vaccine. Study-wide points: Only after the peak T cell response were repertoires sampled. Vaccination with two AZD1222 doses was followed by a rise in Spike-specific TCR breadth and depth.

J gave up 8 bases and V 3 bases, and 4 bases lay outside the gene matches. Per germline, CDR1 MGHRA and CDR2 YSYEKL. There are 14 residues in the CDR3. Produced via immunoSEQ multiplex PCR; TCRdb's table is partial and in-frame only. Found here are more than 150,000 clones, approximately 92% of them singletons; the top ten hold about 10%. This clone was counted once. Its antigen is unknown. The material was peripheral blood, obtained on day 0 of AZD1222 vaccination. The receptor comes from an adult in good health. The J gene is TRBJ2-1, the V gene TRBV4-1; 10 bases are shared with TRBD2. In nucleotides, the CDR3 is TGCGCCAGCAGCCACCTAGCGGGAGTGGATGAGCAGTTCTTC. Translated, it gives CASSHLAGVDEQFF.